The present T cell receptor (beta chain) was sequenced within a study of PD-L1 blockade in urothelial cancer. Study information: Of some 29 patients, about 24 were males with bladder-origin urothelial cancer. Blood was analyzed 3 weeks (second dose) and 6 weeks after treatment start. Median blood clonality was 0.080, with tens of thousands of unique TCRs.

Noted time point: pretreatment peripheral blood. Generated by immunoSEQ multiplex PCR, the TCRdb table keeps only in-frame clones and is missing some. The sample lists 50,000 or so clones, more than 70% occurring once. Trimming at V came to 4 bases and at J to 5 bases, leaving 9 bases not matched to a gene. Germline loops: CDR1 MNHNS, CDR2 SASEGT. This CDR3 has 17 amino acids. V gene TRBV6-1 combines with J gene TRBJ2-5; the match to TRBD2 covers 14 bases. The TCR originated in a man aged 60 to 69 with urothelial cancer. This sample comprised PBMCs, obtained around atezolizumab (anti-PD-L1) treatment. CDR3 in DNA: TGTGCCAGCAGTGGAACGACTAGCGGGAGGGCCGTCGAGACCCAGTACTTC. Translated: CASSGTTSGRAVETQYF.